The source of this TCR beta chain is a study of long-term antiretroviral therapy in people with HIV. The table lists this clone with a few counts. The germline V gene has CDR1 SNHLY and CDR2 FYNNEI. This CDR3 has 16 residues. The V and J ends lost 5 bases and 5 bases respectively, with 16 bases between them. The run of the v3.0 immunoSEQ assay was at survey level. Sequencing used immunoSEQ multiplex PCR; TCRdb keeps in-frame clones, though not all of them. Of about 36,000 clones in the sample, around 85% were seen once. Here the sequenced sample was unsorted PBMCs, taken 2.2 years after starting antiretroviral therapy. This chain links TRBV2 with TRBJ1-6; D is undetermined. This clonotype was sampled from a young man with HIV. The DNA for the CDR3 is TGTGCCAGCAGTCTGGACTCCCCGGACCATAATTCACCCCTCCACTTT. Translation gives CASSLDSPDHNSPLHF.